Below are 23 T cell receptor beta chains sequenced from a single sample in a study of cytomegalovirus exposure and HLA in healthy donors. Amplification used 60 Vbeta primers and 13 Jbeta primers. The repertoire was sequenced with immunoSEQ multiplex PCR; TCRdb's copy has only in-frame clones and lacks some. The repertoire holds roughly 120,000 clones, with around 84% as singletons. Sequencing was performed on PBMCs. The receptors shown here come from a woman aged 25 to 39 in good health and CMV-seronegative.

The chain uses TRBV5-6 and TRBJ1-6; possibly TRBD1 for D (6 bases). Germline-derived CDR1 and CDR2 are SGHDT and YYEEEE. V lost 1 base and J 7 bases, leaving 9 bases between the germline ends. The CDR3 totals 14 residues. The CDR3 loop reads CASSLNQGNSPLHF. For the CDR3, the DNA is TGTGCCAGCAGCTTGAATCAGGGGAATTCACCCCTCCACTTT.

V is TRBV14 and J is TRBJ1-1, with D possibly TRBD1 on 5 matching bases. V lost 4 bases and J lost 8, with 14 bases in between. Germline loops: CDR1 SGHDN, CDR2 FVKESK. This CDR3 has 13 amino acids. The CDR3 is CASSLYQGGEAFF. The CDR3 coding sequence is TGTGCCAGCAGCCTGTACCAGGGAGGGGAAGCTTTCTTT.

CDR3 protein: CASSWRLVNHNEQFF. CDR3 nucleotide sequence: TGTGCCAGCAGCTGGCGACTAGTAAATCACAATGAGCAGTTCTTC. The V and J genes are TRBV11-2 and TRBJ2-1, with a weak D call TRBD2 (6 bases). V lost 4 bases, J lost 5 bases, and 15 bases lay in between. Germline V gives CDR1 SGHAT, CDR2 FQNNGV. The CDR3 is 15 amino acids. Complete variable domain (other parts from reference TRBV11-2 and TRBJ2-1): EAGVAQSPRYKIIEKRQSVAFWCNPISGHATLYWYQQILGQGPKLLIQFQNNGVVDDSQLPKDRFSAERLKGVDSTLKIQPAKLEDSAVYLCASSWRLVNHNEQFFGPGTRLTVL.

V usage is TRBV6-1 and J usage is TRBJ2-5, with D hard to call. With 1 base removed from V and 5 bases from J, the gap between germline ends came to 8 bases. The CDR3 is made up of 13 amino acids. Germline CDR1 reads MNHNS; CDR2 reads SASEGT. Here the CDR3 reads CASSEGPTETQYF. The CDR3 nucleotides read TGTGCCAGCAGTGAAGGGCCAACGGAGACCCAGTACTTC.

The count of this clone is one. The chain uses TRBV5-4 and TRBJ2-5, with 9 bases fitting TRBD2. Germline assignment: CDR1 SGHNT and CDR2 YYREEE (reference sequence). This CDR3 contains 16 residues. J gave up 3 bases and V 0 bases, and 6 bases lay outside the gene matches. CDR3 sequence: CASSLEIAGEKETQYF. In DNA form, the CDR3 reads TGTGCCAGCAGCTTGGAAATAGCGGGGGAAAAAGAGACCCAGTACTTC.

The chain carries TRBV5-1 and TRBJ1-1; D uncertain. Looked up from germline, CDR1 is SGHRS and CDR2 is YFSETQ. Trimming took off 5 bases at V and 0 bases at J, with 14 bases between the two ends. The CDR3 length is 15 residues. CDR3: CASRPGPAMNTEAFF. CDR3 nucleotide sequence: TGCGCCAGCAGACCGGGTCCAGCTATGAACACTGAAGCTTTCTTT.

Written as DNA, the CDR3 is TGTGCCAGCAGCCGCGGGGCGGCGAATTCACCCCTCCACTTT. It yields the protein CASSRGAANSPLHF. The V and J genes are TRBV6-5 and TRBJ1-6, with D possibly being TRBD1 (5 bases). CDR1 and CDR2 from the germline V gene are MNHEY and SVGAGI. V was shortened by 6 bases and J by 7 bases, with 13 bases between the two germline ends. The CDR3 length is 14 residues.

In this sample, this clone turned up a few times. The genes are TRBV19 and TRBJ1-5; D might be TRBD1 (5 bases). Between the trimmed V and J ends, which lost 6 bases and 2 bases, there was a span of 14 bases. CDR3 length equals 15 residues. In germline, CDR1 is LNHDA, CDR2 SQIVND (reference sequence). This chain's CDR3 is CASSNRARGNQPQHF. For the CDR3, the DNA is TGTGCCAGTAGCAACCGCGCCAGGGGCAATCAGCCCCAGCATTTT.

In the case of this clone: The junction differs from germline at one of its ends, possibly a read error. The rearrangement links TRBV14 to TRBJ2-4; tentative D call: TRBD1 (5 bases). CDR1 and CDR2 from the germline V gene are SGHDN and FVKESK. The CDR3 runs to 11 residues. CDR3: CASSQAGPLSF. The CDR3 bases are TGTGCCAGCAGCCAGGCAGGGCCCCTGTCATTC.

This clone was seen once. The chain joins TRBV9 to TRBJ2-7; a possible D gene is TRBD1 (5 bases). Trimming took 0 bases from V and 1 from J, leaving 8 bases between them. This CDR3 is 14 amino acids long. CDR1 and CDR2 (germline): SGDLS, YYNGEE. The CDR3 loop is CASSVGGRSYEQYF. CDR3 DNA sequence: TGTGCCAGCAGCGTAGGGGGCAGATCCTACGAGCAGTACTTC. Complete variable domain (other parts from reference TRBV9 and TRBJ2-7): DSGVTQTPKHLITATGQRVTLRCSPRSGDLSVYWYQQSLDQGLQFLIQYYNGEERAKGNILERFSAQQFPDLHSELNLSSLELGDSALYFCASSVGGRSYEQYFGPGTRLTVT.

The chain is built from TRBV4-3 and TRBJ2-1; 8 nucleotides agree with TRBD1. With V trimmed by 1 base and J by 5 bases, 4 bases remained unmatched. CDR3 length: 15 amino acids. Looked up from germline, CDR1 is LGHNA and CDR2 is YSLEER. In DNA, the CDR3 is TGCGCCAGCAGCCAAGGGACAGGGTGGGACAATGAGCAGTTCTTC. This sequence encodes CASSQGTGWDNEQFF.

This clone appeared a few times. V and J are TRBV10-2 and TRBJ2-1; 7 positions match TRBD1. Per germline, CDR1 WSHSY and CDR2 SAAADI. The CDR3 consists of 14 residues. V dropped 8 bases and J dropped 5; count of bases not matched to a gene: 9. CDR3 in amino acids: CASGRPRGHNEQFF. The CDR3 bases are TGCGCCAGCGGTAGACCTAGGGGGCACAATGAGCAGTTCTTC.

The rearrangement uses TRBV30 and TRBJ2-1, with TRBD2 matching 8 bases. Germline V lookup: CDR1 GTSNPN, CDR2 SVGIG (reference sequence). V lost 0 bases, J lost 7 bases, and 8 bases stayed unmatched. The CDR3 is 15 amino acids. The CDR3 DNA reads TGTGCCTGGAGTGTTGGAACTAGCGGACCGAATGAGCAGTTCTTC. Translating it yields CAWSVGTSGPNEQFF.

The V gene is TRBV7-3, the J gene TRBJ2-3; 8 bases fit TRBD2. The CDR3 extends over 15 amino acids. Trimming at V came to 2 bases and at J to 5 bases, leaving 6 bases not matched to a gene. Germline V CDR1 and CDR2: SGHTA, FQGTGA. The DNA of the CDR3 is TGTGCCAGCAGCTTATCAGCGGGAGACCTAGATACGCAGTATTTT. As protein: CASSLSAGDLDTQYF.

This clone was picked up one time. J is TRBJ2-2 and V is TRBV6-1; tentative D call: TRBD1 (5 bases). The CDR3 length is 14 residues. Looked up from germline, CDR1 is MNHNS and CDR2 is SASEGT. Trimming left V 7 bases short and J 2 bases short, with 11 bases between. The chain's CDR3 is CASIIRVNTGELFF. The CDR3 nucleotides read TGTGCCAGCATAATCAGGGTTAACACCGGGGAGCTGTTTTTT.

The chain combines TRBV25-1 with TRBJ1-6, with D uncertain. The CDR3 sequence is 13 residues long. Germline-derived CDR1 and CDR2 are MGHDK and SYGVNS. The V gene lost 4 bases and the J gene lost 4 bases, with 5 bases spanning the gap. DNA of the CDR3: TGTGCCAGCAGTGGACAATATAATTCACCCCTCCACTTT. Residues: CASSGQYNSPLHF.

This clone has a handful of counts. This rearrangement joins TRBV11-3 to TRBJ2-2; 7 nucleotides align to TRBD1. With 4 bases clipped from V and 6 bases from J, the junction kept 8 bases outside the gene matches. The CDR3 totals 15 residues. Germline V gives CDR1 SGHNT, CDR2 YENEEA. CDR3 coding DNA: TGTGCCAGCAGCTCAGAGGGGGCGCTCCCCGGGGAGCTGTTTTTT. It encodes CASSSEGALPGELFF.

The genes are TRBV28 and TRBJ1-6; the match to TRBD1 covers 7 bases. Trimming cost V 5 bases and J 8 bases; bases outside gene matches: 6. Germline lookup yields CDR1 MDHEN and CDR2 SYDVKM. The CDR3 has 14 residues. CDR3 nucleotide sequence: TGTGCCAGCAGTAATCAGGGGGGACATTCACCCCTCCACTTT. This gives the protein CASSNQGGHSPLHF.

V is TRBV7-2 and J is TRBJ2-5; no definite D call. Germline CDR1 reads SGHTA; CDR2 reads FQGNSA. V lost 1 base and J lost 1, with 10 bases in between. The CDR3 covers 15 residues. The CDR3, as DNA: TGTGCCAGCAGCTTAGTGTTCCTAGGCCAAGAGACCCAGTACTTC. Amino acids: CASSLVFLGQETQYF.

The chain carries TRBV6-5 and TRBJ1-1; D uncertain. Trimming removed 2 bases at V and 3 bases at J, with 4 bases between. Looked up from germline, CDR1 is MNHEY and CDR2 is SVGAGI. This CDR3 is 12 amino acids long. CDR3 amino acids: CASSYGDTEAFF. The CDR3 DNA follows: TGTGCCAGCAGTTACGGAGACACTGAAGCTTTCTTT.

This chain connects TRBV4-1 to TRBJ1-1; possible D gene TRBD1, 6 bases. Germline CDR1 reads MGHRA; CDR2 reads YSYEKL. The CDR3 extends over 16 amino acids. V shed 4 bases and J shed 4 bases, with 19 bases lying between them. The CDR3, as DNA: TGCGCCAGCAGCCGGCGGTACAGGGCCCTGGGCACTGAAGCTTTCTTT. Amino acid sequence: CASSRRYRALGTEAFF.

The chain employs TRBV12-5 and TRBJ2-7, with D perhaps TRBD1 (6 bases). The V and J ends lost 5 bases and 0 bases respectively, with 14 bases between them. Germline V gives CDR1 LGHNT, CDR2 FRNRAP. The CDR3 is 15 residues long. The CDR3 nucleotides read TGTGCTAGTGGTGAAGGACAGCCAAGCTCCTACGAGCAGTACTTC. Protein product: CASGEGQPSSYEQYF.

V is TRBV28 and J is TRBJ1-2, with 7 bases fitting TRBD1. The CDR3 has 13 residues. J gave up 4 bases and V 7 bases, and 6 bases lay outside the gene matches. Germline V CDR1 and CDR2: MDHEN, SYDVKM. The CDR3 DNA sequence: TGTGCCAGCACTAAACGGACAGGCTATGGCTACACCTTC. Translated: CASTKRTGYGYTF.